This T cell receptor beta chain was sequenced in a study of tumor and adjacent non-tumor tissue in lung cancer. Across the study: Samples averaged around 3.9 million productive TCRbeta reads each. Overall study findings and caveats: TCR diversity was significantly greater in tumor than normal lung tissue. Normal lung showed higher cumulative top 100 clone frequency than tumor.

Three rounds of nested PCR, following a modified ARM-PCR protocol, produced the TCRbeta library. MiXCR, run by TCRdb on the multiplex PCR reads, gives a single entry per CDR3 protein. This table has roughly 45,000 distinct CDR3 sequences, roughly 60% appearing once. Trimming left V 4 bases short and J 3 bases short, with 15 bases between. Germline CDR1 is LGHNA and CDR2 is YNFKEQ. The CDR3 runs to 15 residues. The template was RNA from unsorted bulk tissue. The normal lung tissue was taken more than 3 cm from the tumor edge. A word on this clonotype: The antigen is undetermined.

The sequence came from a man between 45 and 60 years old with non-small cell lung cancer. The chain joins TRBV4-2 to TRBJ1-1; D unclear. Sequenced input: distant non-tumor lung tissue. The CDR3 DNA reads TGTGCCAGCAGCCGAGAATTGCTTATGTACACTGAAGCTTTCTTT. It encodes CASSRELLMYTEAFF.